The entry that follows covers one T cell receptor (beta chain) sequence. What it binds is not known. The sample is drawn from a study of STAT5B mutations in CD4+ large granular lymphocyte leukemia. About the research overall: The CDR3 'QG' motif was associated with a particular HLA allele among healthy donors.

The study's findings and limits: TRBV06-family usage was enriched in top patient clones (8/27) versus controls (2/35). No patients shared main leukemic clonotypes, though approximately 26% appeared at low frequency elsewhere.

This CDR3 is built from 16 residues. Germline V gene lookup returns CDR1 MNHNS and CDR2 SASEGT. V shed 1 base, J shed 5 bases, and the junction held 8 bases outside the gene matches. Sequencing was at survey level. The repertoire was sequenced with immunoSEQ multiplex PCR; TCRdb's copy has only in-frame clones and lacks some. The table records 48,000 or so clones, roughly two thirds of them present only once. What was sequenced was CD4+ T cells from blood buffy coats. This sequence originates from a human donor in good health. The chain recombines TRBV6-1 with TRBJ2-3, with TRBD1 matching over 8 bases. CDR3 DNA: TGTGCCAGCAGTGAAGGTCTAGGACAGGGATTAGATACGCAGTATTTT. Translation gives CASSEGLGQGLDTQYF.